This paragraph reports one T cell receptor (beta chain). CDR3 length: 14 residues. The V segment lost 2 bases and the J segment 3 bases; nucleotides outside the gene matches: 3. The V gene's germline CDR1 is SGDLS and CDR2 YYNGEE. Produced via immunoSEQ multiplex PCR; TCRdb's table is partial and in-frame only. This table has approximately 66,000 clones, 75% to 90% appearing once. This entry is derived from a study of OX40 agonist ivuxolimab in advanced cancers. Study overall: Therapy given before enrollment (anti-PD-1, anti-PD-L1 or anti-CTLA-4) was allowed, and roughly 42% had some.

V is TRBV9 and J is TRBJ2-7; the match to TRBD2 covers 9 bases. Sequenced material: CD4+ or CD8+ T cells sorted from blood, taken in a trial of the OX40 agonist ivuxolimab. The TCR sequence derives from an adult with an advanced solid tumor such as melanoma, head and neck, liver or kidney cancer. CDR3 sequence: CASSVTSGNYEQYF. Here the CDR3 DNA reads TGTGCCAGCAGCGTGACTAGCGGAAACTACGAGCAGTACTTC.